This is a list of T cell receptor beta chains from one sample in a study of blood T cell repertoires in COVID-19. Assay used: immunoSEQ multiplex PCR; TCRdb lists only in-frame clones, some missing. The profile shows under 250,000 clones, approximately 85% of them singletons. Sequencing was carried out using peripheral blood. Every receptor here comes from a man older than 75 with acute or convalescent COVID-19. Both conserved end residues are part of each CDR3.

>TRBJ2-2|TRBV5-1
CASSLGDRDTGELFF
>TRBJ2-1|TRBV6-2/TRBV6-3
CASSYSIGQGAKHPEQFF
>TRBJ2-5|TRBV7-6
CASSPRVTSGGTLQETQYF
>TRBJ2-1|TRBV7-2
CASSVRGTPYNEQFF
>TRBJ1-1|TRBV29-1
CSSNRVDTEAFF
>TRBJ1-2|TRBV20-1
CSASHSGVGGYTF
>TRBJ1-2|TRBV6-1
CASSELQGYGYTF
>TRBJ1-6|TRBV7-2
CASRPGQGANSPLHF
>TRBJ2-5|TRBV29-1
CSAVRAGGPRGTQYF
>TRBJ2-3|TRBV5-6
CASTSRAGGVDTQYF
>TRBJ1-1|TRBV15
CATSRGGGQNPEAFF
>TRBJ1-2|TRBV4-3
CASSQEGQGAYGYTF
>TRBJ2-2|TRBV27
CASSFRTYTGELFF
>TRBJ1-6|TRBV27
CASSSKEARNSPLHF
>TRBJ1-1|TRBV14
CASSPERTEAFF
>TRBJ1-5|TRBV2
CASSLDSNQPQHF
>TRBJ2-5|TRBV10-3
CASTRVREETQYF
>TRBJ1-1|TRBV2
CASSVGGGGNTEAFF
>TRBJ1-6|TRBV9
CASSVGGQGGFSPLHF
>TRBJ1-3|TRBV7-2
CASSPPGNTIYF
>TRBJ1-4|TRBV6-5
CASRSEATNEKLFF
>TRBJ2-2|TRBV6-5
CASSSAGGELFF
>TRBJ2-2|TRBV5-8
CASSLWLAGAANTGELFF
>TRBJ2-1|TRBV19
CASSIRGLYNEQFF
>TRBJ1-5|TRBV18
CASSPHRGSNQPQHF
>TRBJ2-1|TRBV5-4
CASSRSGTSGRGTYNEQFF
>TRBJ2-3|TRBV5-1
CASSLVGDTQYF
>TRBJ1-2|TRBV28
CASSLPTGNYGYTF
>TRBJ1-2|TRBV18
CASSPPAGDYGYTF
>TRBJ2-7|TRBV19
CASSPRTLTSGSSHEQYF
>TRBJ2-7|TRBV5-4
CASSLGGATGREEQYF
>TRBJ2-5|TRBV7-9
CASSVPGTAETQYF
>TRBJ2-2|TRBV19
CASSRDRGAGELFF
>TRBJ2-1|TRBV7-2
CASSQVAGVGQFF
>TRBJ2-5|TRBV28
CASNPGEGSQETQYF
>TRBJ1-1|TRBV18
CASSPSPQSEAFF
>TRBJ2-2|TRBV27
CASSLLGLGGDTGELFF
>TRBJ2-7|TRBV18
CASSPPASGNYEQYF
>TRBJ2-7|TRBV7-8
CASSLNRESVEQYF
>TRBJ2-3|TRBV18
CASSGDITDTQYF
>TRBJ1-1|TRBV3-1/TRBV3-2
CASSQERQLPMNTEAFF
>TRBJ2-3|TRBV5-4
CASSLEHTDTQYF
>TRBJ1-1|TRBV4-2
CASSQGGWTGGTRTEAFF